This T cell receptor (beta chain) is from a study of OX40 agonist ivuxolimab in advanced cancers. Regarding the study as a whole: Antigen specificity remained undetermined for the expanded peripheral T cells. Relative to CD4+ cells, CD8+ T cells on average had more expanded clones.

Comments on this clone: The antigen is unknown.

Libraries were prepared by immunoSEQ multiplex PCR; TCRdb keeps only in-frame clonotypes and omits some of them. The sample records about 38,000 clones, about 88% being singletons. Looked up from germline, CDR1 is LNHDA and CDR2 is SQIVND (reference sequence). The CDR3 covers 14 residues. The ends were cut back, 7 bases at V and 6 bases at J, with 19 bases in the middle. The sequencing here drew on CD4+ or CD8+ T cells sorted from blood, taken in a trial of the OX40 agonist ivuxolimab. This chain connects TRBV19 to TRBJ2-7; D is unresolved. The TCR sequence derives from an adult with an advanced solid tumor such as melanoma, head and neck, liver or kidney cancer. The CDR3 region is CASKWSVDPGEQYF. The CDR3 nucleotides read TGTGCCAGTAAATGGTCGGTCGATCCGGGCGAGCAGTACTTC.